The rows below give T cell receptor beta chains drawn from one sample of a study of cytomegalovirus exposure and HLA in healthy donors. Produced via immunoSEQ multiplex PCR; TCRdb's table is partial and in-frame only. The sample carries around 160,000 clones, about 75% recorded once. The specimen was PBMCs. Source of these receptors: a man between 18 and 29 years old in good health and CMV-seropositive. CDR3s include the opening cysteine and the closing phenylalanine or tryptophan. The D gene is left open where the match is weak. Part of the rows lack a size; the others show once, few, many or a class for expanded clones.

CAISPGGERETQYF	TGTGCCATCAGCCCTGGGGGGGAGAGGGAGACCCAGTACTTC	TRBV10-3	14	-	TRBD2	TRBJ2-5
CASSPTTLYGYTF	TGCGCCAGCAGCCCAACGACACTCTATGGCTACACCTTC	TRBV4-1	13	many	-	TRBJ1-2
CASSCTIPGTETTNTGELFF	TGTGCCAGCAGCTGTACAATTCCCGGGACAGAGACTACGAACACCGGGGAGCTGTTTTTT	TRBV5-5	20	-	TRBD1	TRBJ2-2
CASSLGVAGGYTF	TGTGCCAGCAGCTTAGGCGTTGCGGGTGGCTACACCTTC	TRBV7-8	13	-	-	TRBJ1-2
CASSGSNYGYTF	TGTGCCAGCTCGGGGTCTAACTATGGCTACACCTTC	TRBV6-1	12	-	-	TRBJ1-2
CAFGTGGPEQFF	TGTGCTTTCGGGACAGGGGGCCCTGAGCAGTTCTTC	TRBV30	12	-	TRBD1	TRBJ2-1
CASSWPGGGNEQFF	TGTGCCAGCAGTTGGCCGGGAGGGGGCAATGAGCAGTTCTTC	TRBV27	14	-	TRBD2	TRBJ2-1
CASSWAGEETQYF	TGCGCCAGCAGCTGGGCAGGGGAGGAGACCCAGTACTTC	TRBV5-1	13	-	-	TRBJ2-5
CSVEAGAFF	TGCAGCGTTGAGGCGGGAGCTTTCTTT	TRBV29-1	9	-	-	TRBJ1-1
CASSLVLAGGNTGELFF	TGCGCCAGCAGCTTGGTTCTAGCGGGAGGGAACACCGGGGAGCTGTTTTTT	TRBV5-1	17	few	TRBD2	TRBJ2-2
CASSRISGGGVGYTF	TGTGCCAGCAGCCGGATTTCAGGGGGCGGAGTTGGCTACACCTTC	TRBV5-5	15	-	TRBD1	TRBJ1-2
CASSLRSLAGTDTQYF	TGTGCCAGCAGCTTACGGTCGCTAGCGGGCACAGATACGCAGTATTTT	TRBV7-2	16	-	TRBD2	TRBJ2-3
CASSQEGDEQFF	TGTGCCAGCAGCCAAGAAGGGGATGAGCAGTTCTTC	TRBV4-2	12	once	-	TRBJ2-1
CAIKPQGFENIQYF	TGTGCCATCAAGCCACAGGGATTTGAGAACATTCAGTACTTC	TRBV10-3	14	-	-	TRBJ2-4
CASSPTGQTIVGYGYTF	TGTGCCAGCAGCCCAACGGGACAGACTATAGTAGGCTATGGCTACACCTTC	TRBV7-8	17	-	TRBD1	TRBJ1-2
CASKLAGDTGELFF	TGTGCCAGCAAATTAGCGGGAGACACCGGGGAGCTGTTTTTT	TRBV6-4	14	-	TRBD2	TRBJ2-2
CASSYTGQGAFGYTF	TGTGCCAGCAGTTATACCGGACAGGGGGCTTTTGGCTACACCTTC	TRBV6-5	15	-	TRBD1	TRBJ1-2
CAISDGGGSTDTQYF	TGTGCCATCAGTGACGGGGGAGGGAGTACAGATACGCAGTATTTT	TRBV10-3	15	few	TRBD2	TRBJ2-3
CASGLSEAFF	TGTGCCAGCGGACTTTCGGAAGCTTTCTTT	TRBV7-9	10	-	-	TRBJ1-1
CSVETGLNTEAFF	TGCAGCGTTGAGACAGGGTTGAACACTGAAGCTTTCTTT	TRBV29-1	13	-	TRBD1	TRBJ1-1
CASSDVGADTGELFF	TGTGCCAGCAGTGACGTGGGGGCCGACACCGGGGAGCTGTTTTTT	TRBV6-4	15	-	-	TRBJ2-2
CASSLAGGLGETQYF	TGCGCCAGCAGCTTGGCCGGGGGGTTGGGGGAGACCCAGTACTTC	TRBV5-1	15	-	TRBD2	TRBJ2-5
CASPGRGAQHF	TGTGCCAGCCCCGGCCGCGGGGCCCAGCATTTT	TRBV28	11	-	-	TRBJ1-5
CSVEETGPTEAFF	TGCAGCGTTGAAGAGACAGGGCCCACTGAAGCTTTCTTT	TRBV29-1	13	-	TRBD1	TRBJ1-1
CAWNEGALGYTF	TGTGCCTGGAACGAGGGGGCCTTGGGCTACACCTTC	TRBV30	12	-	TRBD1	TRBJ1-2
CASHRDRANQPQHF	TGTGCCAGCCATCGGGACAGGGCCAACCAGCCCCAGCATTTT	TRBV19	14	-	TRBD1	TRBJ1-5
CASSPSLLSTEAFF	TGTGCCAGCAGTCCAAGCCTCCTTAGTACTGAAGCTTTCTTT	TRBV27	14	-	-	TRBJ1-1
CASRIGLVYGYTF	TGTGCCAGCAGAATAGGACTGGTCTATGGCTACACCTTC	TRBV28	13	-	-	TRBJ1-2
CANSVDTRYGYTF	TGTGCCAATTCGGTCGATACCCGCTATGGCTACACCTTC	TRBV28	13	-	-	TRBJ1-2